This TCR beta chain was sequenced for a study of T cell repertoires in cytomegalovirus infection. Study in general: CMV epitopes in the study were HLA-C-restricted (recently identified) and HLA-B-restricted (well studied).

Each CDR3 protein gets one entry after TCRdb re-called the reads with MiXCR. The sample records approximately 910,000 distinct CDR3 sequences, around 31% being singletons. Whole-study results and caveats: Carriers of CMV plus the relevant HLA were identified by cumulative public TCR beta family frequency.

About this clonotype: Its antigen is currently unknown.

The CDR3 is 15 amino acids. Trimming removed 3 bases from V and 0 bases from J, with 9 bases in between. Germline lookup yields CDR1 LNHDA and CDR2 SQIVND (reference sequence). This sample comprised cultured CD8+ T cells from PBMCs, obtained from culture after CMV antigen stimulation. This clonotype was obtained from a human donor in good health (CMV status not recorded). Some clones in this sample may be carry-over from other donors' samples. The rearrangement joins TRBV19 to TRBJ2-4; no clear D. CDR3 coding DNA: TGTGCCAGTAGTATGACTCGAATAGCCAAAAACATTCAGTACTTC. Protein product: CASSMTRIAKNIQYF.